Listed here are 19 T cell receptor beta chains from one sample, sequenced in a study of T cells in Graves' hyperthyroidism and ophthalmopathy. RNA transcripts yielded amplified TCR beta CDR3 regions. The study used the HTBI primer set for a first-round RT-PCR of the TCR CDR3. In TCRdb, the multiplex PCR reads were re-called with MiXCR into one record per CDR3 protein. The table shows some 350,000 distinct CDR3 sequences, with 20% to 25% occurring only once. Sequencing was carried out using blood. All receptors derive from a man over 45 with Graves' hyperthyroidism.

CDR3 sequence reads: CASSFLAGAGVYNEQFF. The CDR3 coding sequence is TGTGCCAGCAGCTTCTTAGCGGGAGCTGGGGTTTACAATGAGCAGTTCTTC. The chain uses TRBV11-2 and TRBJ2-1; 9 nucleotides match TRBD2. The V segment lost 3 bases and the J segment 4 bases; nucleotides outside the gene matches: 10. In germline, CDR1 is SGHAT, CDR2 FQNNGV. The CDR3 is 17 amino acids.

The CDR3 loop is CASRDTRLEGEKLFF. The CDR3 bases are TGCGCCAGCAGGGACACGCGTCTGGAAGGAGAAAAACTGTTTTTT. The chain couples TRBV5-1 to TRBJ1-4, with D possibly being TRBD1 (5 bases). There are 15 residues in the CDR3. Germline CDR1 SGHRS, CDR2 YFSETQ. Trimming left V 5 bases short and J 8 bases short, with 19 bases between.

This clonotype was found a few times. The chain is built from TRBV6-5 and TRBJ2-3; TRBD1 matches 8 bases. Trimming at V came to 0 bases and at J to 3 bases, leaving 2 bases not matched to a gene. The CDR3 runs to 15 residues. Germline V gives CDR1 MNHEY, CDR2 SVGAGI. For the CDR3, the DNA is TGTGCCAGCAGTTACTCCAGGGGGCTAACAGATACGCAGTATTTT. Amino acids: CASSYSRGLTDTQYF.

The chain couples TRBV29-1 to TRBJ2-4; D possibly corresponds to TRBD1 (6 bases). Germline V gene data show CDR1 as SQVTM and CDR2 as ANQGSEA. Deletions cut 0 bases from V and 9 bases from J, with 12 bases between. The CDR3 is 13 amino acids. The CDR3 DNA is TGCAGCGTTGAAGAACAGGGAAGGGGCATTCAGTACTTC. It codes for CSVEEQGRGIQYF.

V gene TRBV6-1 combines with J gene TRBJ1-5; no definite D call. Germline V CDR1 and CDR2: MNHNS, SASEGT. This CDR3 comprises 14 residues. V lost 0 bases and J 6 bases, leaving 9 bases between the germline ends. CDR3 protein: CASSEAYRGQPQHF. Written as DNA, the CDR3 is TGTGCCAGCAGTGAAGCGTATCGGGGTCAGCCCCAGCATTTT.

The sample holds many counts of this clonotype. V is TRBV7-9 and J is TRBJ2-3; 10 bases map to TRBD2. CDR3 length equals 16 residues. The germline gives CDR1 SEHNR, CDR2 FQNEAQ (reference sequence). V shed 3 bases, J shed 1 base, and the junction held 4 bases outside the gene matches. CDR3 residues: CASSFVAGGGTDTQYF. In DNA form, the CDR3 reads TGTGCCAGCAGCTTCGTAGCGGGAGGAGGCACAGATACGCAGTATTTT.

The genes are TRBV5-1 and TRBJ1-1; tentative D call: TRBD1 (6 bases). V was clipped by 5 bases and J by 1 base, with 15 bases between them. CDR1 and CDR2 from the germline V gene are SGHRS and YFSETQ. The CDR3 has 15 amino acids. The CDR3 loop is CASSQLGQTNTEAFF. CDR3 in DNA: TGCGCCAGCAGTCAACTCGGACAGACGAACACTGAAGCTTTCTTT.

The gene calls are TRBV6-1 and TRBJ2-7; 7 bases align to TRBD1. CDR1 is MNHNS and CDR2 is SASEGT in the germline V gene. The CDR3 extends over 15 amino acids. Losses at the gene ends were 4 bases for V and 1 base for J; bases not matched to a gene: 7. CDR3 residues: CASSARDSESYEQYF. CDR3 DNA: TGTGCCAGCAGTGCCCGGGACAGCGAATCCTACGAGCAGTACTTC.

The gene calls are TRBV7-2 and TRBJ2-7, with D uncertain. V lost 6 bases and J lost 3, with 12 bases in between. Germline V gene data show CDR1 as SGHTA and CDR2 as FQGNSA. The CDR3 contains 13 residues. CDR3 loop: CASSRENRYEQYF. As DNA, the CDR3 is TGTGCCAGCAGTCGAGAGAATCGCTACGAGCAGTACTTC.

This clonotype was observed a few times. The genes are TRBV6-1 and TRBJ1-6; D is possibly TRBD1 (6 bases). V lost 5 bases and J 6 bases, leaving 20 bases between the germline ends. The CDR3 runs 17 residues. CDR1 is MNHNS and CDR2 is SASEGT in the germline V gene. CDR3 nucleotide sequence: TGTGCCAGCAGTCGGAGACCCACAGGGCCCTTTAATTCACCCCTCCACTTT. Translating gives CASSRRPTGPFNSPLHF.

J is TRBJ2-3 and V is TRBV12-3 or TRBV12-4, with 10 bases fitting TRBD2. The CDR3 extends over 15 amino acids. With 7 bases clipped from V and 6 bases from J, the junction kept 10 bases outside the gene matches. This chain's CDR3 is CASTYSGRLGDTQYF. CDR3 sequence (DNA): TGTGCCAGCACCTATAGCGGGAGGCTTGGGGATACGCAGTATTTT.

The rearrangement joins TRBV20-1 to TRBJ1-1; 9 bases are a match to TRBD1. The CDR3 consists of 16 residues. V gave up 0 bases and J gave up 2 bases; unmatched junction bases: 7. Per the germline V gene, CDR1 is DFQATT and CDR2 is SNEGSKA (reference sequence). CDR3 region: CSAREPNRGRNTEAFF. CDR3 nucleotides: TGCAGTGCTAGAGAACCAAACAGGGGGCGTAACACTGAAGCTTTCTTT.

The sample holds many counts of this clonotype. The gene calls are TRBV28 and TRBJ2-1; 11 positions match TRBD2. Germline lookup yields CDR1 MDHEN and CDR2 SYDVKM. The CDR3 has 13 residues. Unmatched junction bases numbered 4, after V lost 7 bases and J lost 8 bases. Here the CDR3 DNA reads TGTGCCAGCACCACGGGACTAGCGGATGAGCAGTTCTTC. This codes for CASTTGLADEQFF.

The chain combines TRBV7-9 with TRBJ1-6; D is unresolved. Germline loops: CDR1 SEHNR, CDR2 FQNEAQ (reference sequence). Trimming took off 1 base at V and 6 bases at J, with 7 bases between the two ends. The CDR3 spans 14 residues. Here the CDR3 DNA reads TGTGCCAGCAGCTTAGACAACTCTAATTCACCCCTCCACTTT. As protein: CASSLDNSNSPLHF.

The chain joins TRBV29-1 to TRBJ2-4; unclear D gene. V lost 4 bases to trimming and J lost 5 bases, with 6 bases between them. Germline CDR1 SQVTM, CDR2 ANQGSEA. The CDR3 extends over 11 amino acids. The CDR3 reads CSVGRENIQYF. Written as DNA, the CDR3 is TGCAGCGTTGGTAGGGAAAACATTCAGTACTTC.

The chain carries TRBV29-1 and TRBJ2-1, with 8 bases that match TRBD1. Germline V lookup: CDR1 SQVTM, CDR2 ANQGSEA. With V trimmed by 7 bases and J by 4 bases, 6 bases remained unmatched. This CDR3 is 13 amino acids long. The CDR3 loop is CSGQGARYNEQFF. CDR3 bases: TGCAGCGGGCAGGGGGCGCGGTACAATGAGCAGTTCTTC.

The DNA for the CDR3 is TGTGCCAGTAGTCAAACGGGGGGCCTCAATCAGCCCCAGCATTTT. Residues: CASSQTGGLNQPQHF. V usage is TRBV19 and J usage is TRBJ1-5, with D possibly TRBD1 on 6 matching bases. Trimming left V 5 bases short and J 3 bases short, with 14 bases between. The germline V gene encodes CDR1 LNHDA and CDR2 SQIVND (reference sequence). The CDR3 loop spans 15 amino acids.

V and J are TRBV7-8 and TRBJ2-2; 10 bases are shared with TRBD2. The CDR3 length is 16 residues. The ends lost 5 bases at V and 4 bases at J; junction bases unmatched: 7. The germline gives CDR1 SGHVS, CDR2 FQNEAQ. CDR3 loop: CASSLLGLASTGELFF. CDR3 DNA: TGTGCCAGCAGCCTCCTGGGACTAGCGAGCACCGGGGAGCTGTTTTTT.

This clonotype was seen ten or more times. V is TRBV15 and J is TRBJ2-1; D gene ambiguous. V lost 0 bases and J lost 8, with 5 bases in between. Germline V lookup: CDR1 LNHNV, CDR2 YYDKDF (reference sequence). CDR3 length: 12 amino acids. CDR3 residues: CATSREGDEQFF. The CDR3 bases are TGTGCCACCAGCAGAGAAGGCGATGAGCAGTTCTTC. The complete variable domain, with remaining parts taken from reference TRBV15 and TRBJ2-1, reads DAMVIQNPRYQVTQFGKPVTLSCSQTLNHNVMYWYQQKSSQAPKLLFHYYDKDFNNEADTPDNFQSRRPNTSFCFLDIRSPGLGDTAMYLCATSREGDEQFFGPGTRLTVL.